The clone carrying this TCR beta chain was observed a few times. Its antigen is unknown. Genomic DNA per cell subset filled all wells of several immunoSEQ plates. The repertoire was sequenced with immunoSEQ multiplex PCR; TCRdb's copy has only in-frame clones and lacks some. The sample yields about 460,000 clones, about 74% seen once. Only Caucasian adults living in Nashville, Tennessee made up the donor group. The data stem from a study of shared clonotypes between healthy human individuals. Study-level points and caveats: Limited genetic and exposure-history diversity came from having few donors. The researchers took only blood, and tissue repertoires probably look different.

The trim removed 7 bases at V and 4 bases at J, leaving 10 bases unmatched. The CDR3 is made up of 14 amino acids. CDR1 SQVTM and CDR2 ANQGSEA come from the germline V gene. The TCR was taken from a woman aged 40-49 years in good health. Some clones in this sample may be carry-over from other donors' samples. Sequencing was performed on PBMCs. This chain uses TRBV29-1 with TRBJ2-5, with 9 bases fitting TRBD2. CDR3 protein: CSAEWLAGTETQYF. DNA for the CDR3: TGCAGCGCCGAGTGGCTAGCGGGAACAGAGACCCAGTACTTC.